The next 10 T cell receptor beta chains were all read from a single sample in a study of T cells in Graves' hyperthyroidism and ophthalmopathy. The TCR beta CDR3 regions underwent amplification using RNA transcripts as the source. HTBI primers were employed in a first-round RT-PCR of the TCR CDR3. TCRdb analysed the multiplex PCR reads with MiXCR anew, one entry per CDR3 protein. The sample carries roughly 280,000 distinct CDR3 sequences, over 15% recorded once. Sequencing was carried out using blood. The receptors derive from a woman aged 60-70 years with Graves' ophthalmopathy.

Notes on this clonotype: Just one base apart from a much larger clone, this may be a read error. The chain recombines TRBV11-2 with TRBJ1-1, with TRBD1 as a possible D gene (6 bases). Per the germline V gene, CDR1 is SGHAT and CDR2 is FQNNGV. This CDR3 has 16 residues. The V gene lost 6 bases and the J gene lost 1 base, with 18 bases spanning the gap. The CDR3 DNA reads TGTGCCAGCAGTCCGACAGAGGGGGTTAGGAACACTGAAGCTTTCTTT. Its translation is CASSPTEGVRNTEAFF.

The chain is built from TRBV5-5 and TRBJ1-3, with 8 bases aligning to TRBD1. The CDR3 loop spans 14 amino acids. CDR1 SGHKS and CDR2 YYEKEE come from the germline V gene (reference sequence). Trimming took 6 bases from V and 2 from J; bases not matched to a gene: 4. The CDR3 DNA reads as TGTGCCAGCAACGCACAGGGGGCTGGAAACACCATATATTTT. Translated, it gives CASNAQGAGNTIYF.

The genes are TRBV29-1 and TRBJ2-1; D assignment may be TRBD1 or TRBD2 (5 bases each). The CDR3 totals 14 residues. Trimming shortened V by 5 bases and J by 7 bases, and 18 bases separated the two germline ends. Germline CDR1 is SQVTM and CDR2 is ANQGSEA. The CDR3 DNA reads TGCAGCGTTCCTTTAAACGGGGCAGGGAATGAGCAGTTCTTC. Amino acid sequence: CSVPLNGAGNEQFF.

Points on this clonotype: One base away lies a much larger clone, so this may be a sequencing read error. V is TRBV7-6 and J is TRBJ2-1; D remains unclear. Gene TRBJ2-7 matches the end of the DNA better, so the J call may be wrong. The CDR3 loop spans 14 amino acids. The germline V gene encodes CDR1 SGHVS and CDR2 FNYEAQ. CDR3 nucleotide sequence: TGTGCCAGCAGCTTAGGGGGTCCCTACAATGAGCAGTACTTC. It codes for CASSLGGPYNEQYF.

The chain joins TRBV5-4 to TRBJ2-2; 8 positions match TRBD2. V lost 4 bases to trimming and J lost 5 bases; unmatched junction nucleotides: 7. Germline loops: CDR1 SGHNT, CDR2 YYREEE (reference sequence). This CDR3 has 15 amino acids. CDR3: CASSEAGAVTGELFF. In DNA, the CDR3 is TGTGCCAGCAGCGAAGCGGGGGCGGTAACCGGGGAGCTGTTTTTT.

This clonotype came up many times. Compared with germline, one end of the junction differs, possibly owing to a read error. The chain uses TRBV2 and TRBJ2-7; 14 nucleotides line up with TRBD2. CDR3 size: 12 residues. Germline-derived CDR1 and CDR2 are SNHLY and FYNNEI. The CDR3 DNA is TGTGCCAGCGGGGGGACTAGCGGGAGTTTGAACTTC. Amino acid sequence: CASGGTSGSLNF.

The chain uses TRBV20-1 and TRBJ2-7, with D uncertain. Germline V CDR1 and CDR2: DFQATT, SNEGSKA (reference sequence). The germline V and J ends were trimmed by 4 bases and 4 bases, with 14 bases remaining between them. The CDR3 has 13 amino acids. The CDR3 sequence: CSAIPTDGYEQYF. Written as DNA, the CDR3 is TGCAGTGCTATACCCACGGACGGTTACGAGCAGTACTTC.

There are a few counts of this clonotype. The genes are TRBV16 and TRBJ2-7, with a tentative D call TRBD2 (6 bases). Germline CDR1 is KGHSY and CDR2 is FQNENV. The CDR3 sequence is 15 residues long. V dropped 4 bases and J dropped 3 bases, with 16 bases sitting between them. CDR3 region: CASSRTTSGDYEQYF. CDR3 nucleotide sequence: TGTGCCAGCAGCCGGACCACGTCGGGAGACTACGAGCAGTACTTC.

In this sample, this clonotype turned up many times. The chain recombines TRBV3-1 with TRBJ1-1, with D tentatively TRBD1 (5 bases). The germline CDR1 and CDR2 sequences are LGHDT and YNNKEL (reference sequence). V was trimmed by 3 bases and J by 1 base, leaving 6 bases between them. The length of the CDR3 is 13 residues. CDR3 sequence (DNA): TGTGCCAGCAGCCAGGGACGGAACACTGAAGCTTTCTTT. Amino acid sequence: CASSQGRNTEAFF.

This clonotype was seen only a few times. This sequence joins TRBV12-3 or TRBV12-4 and TRBJ2-7, with 7 bases fitting TRBD2. This CDR3 is 14 amino acids long. J was trimmed by 3 bases and V by 8 bases; bases with no gene match: 10. The CDR3: CASAVGRGIYEQYF. The DNA for the CDR3 is TGTGCCAGCGCCGTAGGGCGGGGGATCTACGAGCAGTACTTC.